Below, 5 T cell receptor beta chains from the same sample are listed, as sequenced in a study of shared clonotypes between healthy human individuals. Sequencing used immunoSEQ multiplex PCR; TCRdb keeps in-frame clones, though not all of them. Among more than 2 million clones listed, 95% were seen once. Sequences were obtained from naive CD4+ T cells sorted from blood. The sample's subset: CD45RA+ positively selected. These receptors were obtained from a man aged 18-30 years in good health.

The J gene is TRBJ2-3, the V gene TRBV4-1, with unresolved D. Germline CDR1 MGHRA, CDR2 YSYEKL. There are 17 residues in the CDR3. Trimming stripped 0 bases from V and 2 bases from J, with 15 bases between. CDR3 protein: CASSQDGTVSPTDTQYF. Written as DNA, the CDR3 is TGCGCCAGCAGCCAAGATGGCACAGTCTCCCCCACAGATACGCAGTATTTT.

About this clone itself: The identical CDR3 is also encoded by other nucleotide sequences in the sample. The chain recombines TRBV19 with TRBJ1-5; tentative D call: TRBD1 (6 bases). This CDR3 is 12 amino acids long. V gave up 9 bases and J gave up 2 bases, with 8 bases separating them. CDR1 LNHDA and CDR2 SQIVND come from the germline V gene (reference sequence). The CDR3 DNA reads TGTGCCAGCCGACAGGGCAATCAGCCCCAGCATTTT. This codes for CASRQGNQPQHF. Together with reference TRBV19 and TRBJ1-5, the CDR3 gives the full variable domain: DGGITQSPKYLFRKEGQNVTLSCEQNLNHDAMYWYRQDPGQGLRLIYYSQIVNDFQKGDIAEGYSVSREKKESFPLTVTSAQKNPTAFYLCASRQGNQPQHFGDGTRLSIL.

The chain is built from TRBV5-1 and TRBJ2-5; no clear D gene. Trimming pared 2 bases from V and 1 base from J, leaving 6 bases between. Germline V lookup: CDR1 SGHRS, CDR2 YFSETQ. The CDR3 runs 13 residues. The CDR3 loop is CASSFDTQETQYF. The CDR3 nucleotides read TGCGCCAGCAGCTTCGACACCCAAGAGACCCAGTACTTC.

The rearrangement links TRBV11-3 to TRBJ2-1, with TRBD2 identical over 8 bases. V was clipped by 1 base and J by 9 bases; unmatched bases: 8. CDR3 length: 15 amino acids. Germline CDR1 SGHNT, CDR2 YENEEA. The CDR3 coding sequence is TGTGCCAGCAGCTTAGGGCTAGCGGGTAACGTTGAGCAGTTCTTC. It yields the protein CASSLGLAGNVEQFF.

CDR3 bases: TGTGCCAGCAGTGCAGCGCTAGCAAATACCGGGGAGCTGTTTTTT. Translated, it gives CASSAALANTGELFF. V and J are TRBV6-1 and TRBJ2-2; the D gene is possibly TRBD2 (5 bases). V was cut by 4 bases and J by 5 bases, with 14 bases left in between. Germline CDR1 MNHNS, CDR2 SASEGT. The CDR3 runs 15 residues.